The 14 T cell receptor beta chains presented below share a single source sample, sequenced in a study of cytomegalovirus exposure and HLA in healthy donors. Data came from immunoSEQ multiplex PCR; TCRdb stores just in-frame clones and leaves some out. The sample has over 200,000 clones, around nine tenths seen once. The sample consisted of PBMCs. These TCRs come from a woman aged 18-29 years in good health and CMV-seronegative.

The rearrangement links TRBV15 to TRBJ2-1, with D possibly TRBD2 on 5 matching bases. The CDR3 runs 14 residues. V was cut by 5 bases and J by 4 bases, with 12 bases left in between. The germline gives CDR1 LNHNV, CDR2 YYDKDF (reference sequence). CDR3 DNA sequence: TGTGCCACCAGCCCCGACTACCTATACAATGAGCAGTTCTTC. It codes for CATSPDYLYNEQFF. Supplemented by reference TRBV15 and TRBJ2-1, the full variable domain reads DAMVIQNPRYQVTQFGKPVTLSCSQTLNHNVMYWYQQKSSQAPKLLFHYYDKDFNNEADTPDNFQSRRPNTSFCFLDIRSPGLGDTAMYLCATSPDYLYNEQFFGPGTRLTVL.

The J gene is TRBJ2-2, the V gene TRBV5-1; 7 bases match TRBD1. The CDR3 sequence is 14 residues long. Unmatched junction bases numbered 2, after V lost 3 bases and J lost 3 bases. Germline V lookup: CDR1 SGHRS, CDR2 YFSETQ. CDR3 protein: CASSSGQDTGELFF. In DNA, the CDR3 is TGCGCCAGCAGCTCTGGACAGGACACCGGGGAGCTGTTTTTT.

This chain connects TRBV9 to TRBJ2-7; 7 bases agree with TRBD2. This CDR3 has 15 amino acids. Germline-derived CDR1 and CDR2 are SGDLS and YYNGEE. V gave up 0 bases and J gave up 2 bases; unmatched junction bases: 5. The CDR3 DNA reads TGTGCCAGCAGCGTAGACCCTAGCGGAACCTACGAGCAGTACTTC. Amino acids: CASSVDPSGTYEQYF.

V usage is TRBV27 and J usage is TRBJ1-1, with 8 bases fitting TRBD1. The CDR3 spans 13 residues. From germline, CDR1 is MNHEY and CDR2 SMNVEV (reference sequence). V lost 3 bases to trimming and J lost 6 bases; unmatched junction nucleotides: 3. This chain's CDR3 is CASSLAGGPEAFF. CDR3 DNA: TGTGCCAGCAGTTTGGCAGGGGGCCCTGAAGCTTTCTTT.

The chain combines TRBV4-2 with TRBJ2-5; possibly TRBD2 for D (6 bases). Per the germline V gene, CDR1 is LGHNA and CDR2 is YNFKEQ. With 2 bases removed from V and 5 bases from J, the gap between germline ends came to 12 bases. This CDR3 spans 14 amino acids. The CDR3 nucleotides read TGTGCCAGCAGCCAAACCGGGAGAAGCGAGACCCAGTACTTC. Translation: CASSQTGRSETQYF.

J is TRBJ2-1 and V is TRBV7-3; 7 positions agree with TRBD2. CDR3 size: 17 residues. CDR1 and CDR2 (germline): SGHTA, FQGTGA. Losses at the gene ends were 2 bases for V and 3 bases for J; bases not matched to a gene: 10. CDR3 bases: TGTGCCAGCAGCTTAGCCTCCTCTAGCGGCCTCTACAATGAGCAGTTCTTC. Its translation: CASSLASSSGLYNEQFF.

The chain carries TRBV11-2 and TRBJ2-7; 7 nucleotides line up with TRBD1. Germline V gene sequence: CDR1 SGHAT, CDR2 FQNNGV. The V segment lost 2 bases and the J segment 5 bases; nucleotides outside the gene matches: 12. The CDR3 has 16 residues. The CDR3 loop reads CASSLRSRDSGHEQYF. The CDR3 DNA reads TGTGCCAGCAGCTTAAGGTCCCGGGACAGTGGCCACGAGCAGTACTTC.

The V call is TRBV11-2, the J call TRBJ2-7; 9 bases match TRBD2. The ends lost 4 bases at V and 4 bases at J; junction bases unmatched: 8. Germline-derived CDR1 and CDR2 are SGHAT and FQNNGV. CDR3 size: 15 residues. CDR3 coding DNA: TGTGCCAGCAGCTCAGACCCTGCGGGAGGGTACGAGCAGTACTTC. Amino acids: CASSSDPAGGYEQYF.

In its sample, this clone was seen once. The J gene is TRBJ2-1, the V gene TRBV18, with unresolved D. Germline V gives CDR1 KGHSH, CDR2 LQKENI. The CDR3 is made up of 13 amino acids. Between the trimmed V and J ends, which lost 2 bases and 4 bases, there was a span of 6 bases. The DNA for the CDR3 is TGTGCCAGCTCACCATTGTCTTACAATGAGCAGTTCTTC. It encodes CASSPLSYNEQFF.

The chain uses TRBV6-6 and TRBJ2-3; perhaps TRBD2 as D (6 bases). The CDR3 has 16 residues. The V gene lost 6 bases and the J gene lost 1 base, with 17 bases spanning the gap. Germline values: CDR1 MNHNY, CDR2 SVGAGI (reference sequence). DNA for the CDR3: TGTGCCAGCAGCGCGGGACTGGCCCTTGGCACAGATACGCAGTATTTT. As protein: CASSAGLALGTDTQYF.

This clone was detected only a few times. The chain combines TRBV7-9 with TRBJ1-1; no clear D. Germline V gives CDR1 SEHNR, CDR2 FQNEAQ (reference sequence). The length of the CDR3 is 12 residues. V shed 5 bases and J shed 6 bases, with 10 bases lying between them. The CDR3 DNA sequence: TGTGCCAGCAGCGGAGGATTCGCTGAAGCTTTCTTT. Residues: CASSGGFAEAFF.

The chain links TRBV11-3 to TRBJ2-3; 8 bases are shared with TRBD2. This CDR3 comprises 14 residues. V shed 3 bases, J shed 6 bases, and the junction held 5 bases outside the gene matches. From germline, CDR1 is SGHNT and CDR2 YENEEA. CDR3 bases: TGTGCCAGCAGCTTTAGCGGGAAGGGTGATACGCAGTATTTT. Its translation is CASSFSGKGDTQYF.

This chain's CDR3 is CASSLTSVYEQYF. CDR3 nucleotide sequence: TGTGCCAGCAGTTTAACTAGCGTGTACGAGCAGTACTTC. The chain is built from TRBV27 and TRBJ2-7; 7 bases agree with TRBD2. Germline-derived CDR1 and CDR2 are MNHEY and SMNVEV (reference sequence). Trimming took 2 bases from V and 4 from J; bases not matched to a gene: 2. This CDR3 contains 13 residues.

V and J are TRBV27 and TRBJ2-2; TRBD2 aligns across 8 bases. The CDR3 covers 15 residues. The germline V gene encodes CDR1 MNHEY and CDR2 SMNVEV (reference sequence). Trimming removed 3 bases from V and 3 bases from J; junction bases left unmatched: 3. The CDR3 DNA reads TGTGCCAGCAGTTTGGCTAGCGGGTACACCGGGGAGCTGTTTTTT. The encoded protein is CASSLASGYTGELFF.